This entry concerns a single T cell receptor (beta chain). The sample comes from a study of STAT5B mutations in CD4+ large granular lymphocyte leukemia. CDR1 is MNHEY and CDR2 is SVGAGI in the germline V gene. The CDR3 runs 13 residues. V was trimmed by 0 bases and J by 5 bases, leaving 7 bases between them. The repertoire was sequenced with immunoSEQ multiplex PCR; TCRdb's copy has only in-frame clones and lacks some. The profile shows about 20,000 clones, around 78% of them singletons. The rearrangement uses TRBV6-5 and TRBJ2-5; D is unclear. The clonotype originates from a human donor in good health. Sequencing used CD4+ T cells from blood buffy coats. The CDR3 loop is CASSYSQSETQYF. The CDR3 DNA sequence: TGTGCCAGCAGTTACTCTCAGTCGGAGACCCAGTACTTC.